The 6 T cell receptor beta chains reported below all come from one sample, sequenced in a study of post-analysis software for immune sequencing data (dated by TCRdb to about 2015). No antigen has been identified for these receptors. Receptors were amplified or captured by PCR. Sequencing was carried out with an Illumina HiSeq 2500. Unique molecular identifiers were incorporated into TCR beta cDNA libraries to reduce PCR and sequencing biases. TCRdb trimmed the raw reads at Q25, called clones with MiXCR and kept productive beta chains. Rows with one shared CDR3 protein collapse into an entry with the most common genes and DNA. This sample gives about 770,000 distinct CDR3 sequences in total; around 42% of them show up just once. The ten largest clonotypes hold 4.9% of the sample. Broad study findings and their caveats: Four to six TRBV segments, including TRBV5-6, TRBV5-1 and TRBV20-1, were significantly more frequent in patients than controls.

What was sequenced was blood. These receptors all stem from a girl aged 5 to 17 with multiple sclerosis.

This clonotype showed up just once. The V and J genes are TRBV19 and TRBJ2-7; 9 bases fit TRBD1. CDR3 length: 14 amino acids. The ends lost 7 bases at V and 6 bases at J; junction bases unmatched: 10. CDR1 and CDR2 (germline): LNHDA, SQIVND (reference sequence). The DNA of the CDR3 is TGTGCCAGTACCGCCCGGGACAGGGAAGGCGAGCAGTACTTC. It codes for CASTARDREGEQYF.

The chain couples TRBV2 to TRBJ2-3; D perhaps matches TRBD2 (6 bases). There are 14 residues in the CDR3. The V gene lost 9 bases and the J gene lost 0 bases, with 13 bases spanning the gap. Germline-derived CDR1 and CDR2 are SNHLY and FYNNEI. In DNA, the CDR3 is TGTGCCAGGAAAGGGACTTCTAGCACAGATACGCAGTATTTT. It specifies CARKGTSSTDTQYF. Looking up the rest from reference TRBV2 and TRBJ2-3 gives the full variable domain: EPEVTQTPSHQVTQMGQEVILRCVPISNHLYFYWYRQILGQKVEFLVSFYNNEISEKSEIFDDQFSVERPDGSNFTLKIRSTKLEDSAMYFCARKGTSSTDTQYFGPGTRLTVL.

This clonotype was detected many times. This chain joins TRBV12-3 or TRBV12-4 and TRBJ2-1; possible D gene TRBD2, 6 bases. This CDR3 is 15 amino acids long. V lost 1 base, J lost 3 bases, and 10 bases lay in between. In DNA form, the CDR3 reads TGTGCCAGCAGTTTAGGGGGACTCCTCTACAATGAGCAGTTCTTC. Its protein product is CASSLGGLLYNEQFF.

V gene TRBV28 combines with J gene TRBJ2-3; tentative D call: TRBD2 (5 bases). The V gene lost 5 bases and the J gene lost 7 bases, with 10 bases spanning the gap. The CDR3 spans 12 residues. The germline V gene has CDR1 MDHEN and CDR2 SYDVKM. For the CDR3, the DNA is TGTGCCAGCAGTCGAAGAGGGAATACGCAGTATTTT. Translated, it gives CASSRRGNTQYF. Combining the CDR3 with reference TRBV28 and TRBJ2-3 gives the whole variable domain DVKVTQSSRYLVKRTGEKVFLECVQDMDHENMFWYRQDPGLGLRLIYFSYDVKMKEKGDIPEGYSVSREKKERFSLILESASTNQTSMYLCASSRRGNTQYFGPGTRLTVL.

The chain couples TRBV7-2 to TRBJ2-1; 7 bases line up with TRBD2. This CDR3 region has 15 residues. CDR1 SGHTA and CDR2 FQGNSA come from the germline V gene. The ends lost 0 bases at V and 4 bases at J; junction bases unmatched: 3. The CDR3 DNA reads TGTGCCAGCAGCTTAGCGCCCGGGGGGTACAATGAGCAGTTCTTC. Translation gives CASSLAPGGYNEQFF.

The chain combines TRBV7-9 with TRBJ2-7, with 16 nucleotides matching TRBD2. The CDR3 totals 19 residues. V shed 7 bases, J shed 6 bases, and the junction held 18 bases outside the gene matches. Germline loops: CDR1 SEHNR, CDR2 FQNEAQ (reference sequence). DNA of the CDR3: TGTGCCAGCACGCACCCGGGACTAGCGGGAGGGCCCTCTTTTTCCGAGCAGTACTTC. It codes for CASTHPGLAGGPSFSEQYF.